The 21 T cell receptor beta chains below come from one sample, sequenced in a study of blood T cell repertoires in COVID-19 (dated by TCRdb to about 2020). The library was produced with the immunoSEQ multiplex PCR assay. TCRdb mirrors the immuneACCESS table, restricted to in-frame sequences. Some clones are absent from its copies; in checked studies, under half trace to an unresolved V gene, and the reason for the others is unknown. Here the sample has approximately 200,000 clones; roughly 84% occur a single time. The ten largest clones add up to more than 2.5% of the sample. The sequencing input was peripheral blood. Every receptor here comes from a woman aged 30 to 39 who had recovered from COVID-19.

CDR3 residues: CASRGTGGSQPQHF. The CDR3 DNA sequence: TGTGCCAGCAGGGGGACAGGGGGTAGTCAGCCCCAGCATTTT. The chain couples TRBV6-5 to TRBJ1-5; 11 bases map to TRBD1. The CDR3 sequence is 14 residues long. The trim removed 6 bases at V and 6 bases at J, leaving 4 bases unmatched. Germline-derived CDR1 and CDR2 are MNHEY and SVGAGI.

This chain uses TRBV7-8 with TRBJ1-3; no clear D gene. Per germline, CDR1 SGHVS and CDR2 FQNEAQ. The CDR3 contains 12 residues. V was shortened by 2 bases and J by 4 bases, with 3 bases between the two germline ends. The CDR3 sequence: CASSLPGNTIYF. CDR3 coding DNA: TGTGCCAGCAGCTTACCAGGAAACACCATATATTTT.

The V call is TRBV5-1, the J call TRBJ2-7, with TRBD2 matching over 11 bases. V shed 4 bases and J 3 bases; nucleotides not matched to a gene: 6. Germline CDR1 and CDR2: SGHRS and YFSETQ. The CDR3 has 15 amino acids. Here the CDR3 reads CASSPGTSGIYEQYF. In nucleotides, the CDR3 is TGCGCCAGCAGCCCGGGGACTAGCGGAATCTACGAGCAGTACTTC.

The V and J genes are TRBV30 and TRBJ2-2; a weak D match, TRBD1 (6 bases). Germline lookup yields CDR1 GTSNPN and CDR2 SVGIG (reference sequence). V lost 3 bases to trimming and J lost 5 bases, with 13 bases between them. The CDR3 totals 14 residues. This CDR3 is CAWSRGALTGELFF. The CDR3 coding sequence is TGTGCCTGGAGCAGGGGTGCGCTTACCGGGGAGCTGTTTTTT. Using reference TRBV30 and TRBJ2-2 for the parts outside the CDR3, the full variable domain is SQTIHQWPATLVQPVGSPLSLECTVEGTSNPNLYWYRQAAGRGLQLLFYSVGIGQISSEVPQNLSASRPQDRQFILSSKKLLLSDSGFYLCAWSRGALTGELFFGEGSRLTVL.

For this clone: This sample includes further DNA sequences coding for the same CDR3. CDR3 region: CASSLGTSGSYEQYF. The CDR3, as DNA: TGTGCCAGCAGCTTGGGTACTAGCGGGAGCTACGAGCAGTACTTC. This chain joins TRBV5-5 and TRBJ2-7; 11 bases agree with TRBD2. The V gene's germline CDR1 is SGHKS and CDR2 YYEKEE (reference sequence). V shed 0 bases, J shed 3 bases, and the junction held 2 bases outside the gene matches. CDR3 length: 15 amino acids.

This sequence joins TRBV10-3 and TRBJ1-1; possible D gene TRBD1, 6 bases. CDR1 and CDR2 from the germline V gene are ENHRY and SYGVKD. With 6 bases removed from V and 6 bases from J, the gap between germline ends came to 20 bases. The CDR3 runs to 15 residues. The CDR3 reads CAIRNEGLGAAEAFF. CDR3 nucleotide sequence: TGTGCCATCAGGAATGAAGGTTTGGGGGCCGCTGAAGCTTTCTTT.

This sequence joins TRBV24-1 and TRBJ1-2; D is ambiguous. The germline V gene has CDR1 KGHDR and CDR2 SFDVKD. The CDR3 is made up of 12 amino acids. V dropped 1 base and J dropped 6 bases, with 5 bases sitting between them. CDR3 DNA sequence: TGTGCCACCAGTGATTTTCGGGATGGCTACACCTTC. Protein: CATSDFRDGYTF.

The CDR3 DNA is TGTGCCAGCAGCGACAGCGACCGCACAGATACGCAGTATTTT. Encoded protein: CASSDSDRTDTQYF. The chain joins TRBV7-3 to TRBJ2-3; possibly TRBD1 for D (5 bases). Trimming cost V 5 bases and J 1 base, with 10 bases left between them. The V gene's germline CDR1 is SGHTA and CDR2 FQGTGA. This CDR3 is 14 amino acids long.

The chain has TRBV28 and TRBJ1-1; 7 nucleotides align to TRBD1. With 7 bases clipped from V and 4 bases from J, the junction kept 9 bases outside the gene matches. The CDR3 totals 14 residues. CDR1 is MDHEN, CDR2 SYDVKM, per germline. The CDR3 here is CASTEPQGGTEAFF. Here the CDR3 DNA reads TGTGCCAGCACAGAGCCCCAGGGGGGCACTGAAGCTTTCTTT.

The rearrangement links TRBV28 to TRBJ1-3; 9 nucleotides agree with TRBD1. CDR3 size: 16 residues. CDR1 and CDR2 from the germline V gene are MDHEN and SYDVKM. J gave up 2 bases and V 7 bases, and 9 bases lay outside the gene matches. CDR3 amino acids: CASNPSTGGAGNTIYF. In DNA, the CDR3 is TGTGCCAGCAATCCCTCGACAGGGGGGGCTGGAAACACCATATATTTT.

A few counts support this clone. The chain couples TRBV6-6 to TRBJ1-5, with 7 bases fitting TRBD1. V trimming: 6 bases; J trimming: 2 bases; junction bases outside the gene matches: 16. The CDR3 has 18 amino acids. The germline V gene has CDR1 MNHNY and CDR2 SVGAGI (reference sequence). The CDR3 coding sequence is TGTGCCAGCAGGCGACACGGGACCCAGGGGGTTGGCAATCAGCCCCAGCATTTT. Translated, it gives CASRRHGTQGVGNQPQHF.

This chain links TRBV6-5 with TRBJ2-3, with D unresolved. The CDR3 sequence is 12 residues long. Germline assignment: CDR1 MNHEY and CDR2 SVGAGI. V was trimmed by 2 bases and J by 5 bases, leaving 5 bases between them. The CDR3 bases are TGTGCCAGCAGTTACGGCTTAGATACGCAGTATTTT. Translated, it gives CASSYGLDTQYF.

This clone was detected only a few times. V and J are TRBV14 and TRBJ1-1, with D possibly being TRBD1 (6 bases). CDR1 is SGHDN, CDR2 FVKESK, per germline. This CDR3 spans 16 amino acids. Trimming pared 4 bases from V and 0 bases from J, leaving 15 bases between. The CDR3 bases are TGTGCCAGCAGCCTGCCGGGACAAGTCATGAACACTGAAGCTTTCTTT. Residues: CASSLPGQVMNTEAFF.

The V and J genes are TRBV6-5 and TRBJ2-3, with TRBD2 matching 7 bases. This CDR3 spans 13 amino acids. Per the germline V gene, CDR1 is MNHEY and CDR2 is SVGAGI. Trimming cost V 7 bases and J 0 bases; bases outside gene matches: 1. The CDR3 DNA follows: TGTGCCAGCAATAGCGGGAGCACAGATACGCAGTATTTT. It codes for CASNSGSTDTQYF.

V and J are TRBV3-1 (or the pseudogene TRBV3-2) and TRBJ1-1; TRBD1 is a possible D gene (5 bases). Germline-derived CDR1 and CDR2 are LGHDT and YNNKEL (reference sequence). The length of the CDR3 is 15 residues. With 1 base removed from V and 1 base from J, the gap between germline ends came to 10 bases. The DNA of the CDR3 is TGTGCCAGCAGCCAAGTAGGGGTGGGGAACACTGAAGCTTTCTTT. The encoded protein is CASSQVGVGNTEAFF.

CDR3 in amino acids: CASSFRLDGDTQYF. Here the CDR3 DNA reads TGTGCCAGCAGCTTCCGACTAGATGGGGATACGCAGTATTTT. The V call is TRBV7-9, the J call TRBJ2-3; a possible D gene is TRBD2 (6 bases). Germline V gene data show CDR1 as SEHNR and CDR2 as FQNEAQ (reference sequence). V was shortened by 3 bases and J by 6 bases, with 13 bases between the two germline ends. This CDR3 has 14 amino acids.

J is TRBJ1-5 and V is TRBV6-5, with 8 bases aligning to TRBD1. Germline V lookup: CDR1 MNHEY, CDR2 SVGAGI. With 2 bases clipped from V and 7 bases from J, the junction kept 4 bases outside the gene matches. CDR3 length equals 14 residues. In DNA form, the CDR3 reads TGTGCCAGCAGTTACCGGACAGGGAACCAGCCCCAGCATTTT. This sequence encodes CASSYRTGNQPQHF.

V gene TRBV5-1 combines with J gene TRBJ2-7, with 8 bases that match TRBD2. The length of the CDR3 is 14 residues. Germline values: CDR1 SGHRS, CDR2 YFSETQ. The V and J ends lost 1 base and 5 bases, in that order; junction bases with no gene match: 5. CDR3 sequence reads: CASSLISGSNEQYF. The CDR3 DNA reads TGCGCCAGCAGCTTGATCAGCGGGAGTAACGAGCAGTACTTC. Filled out from reference TRBV5-1 and TRBJ2-7, the complete variable domain reads KAGVTQTPRYLIKTRGQQVTLSCSPISGHRSVSWYQQTPGQGLQFLFEYFSETQRNKGNFPGRFSGRQFSNSRSEMNVSTLELGDSALYLCASSLISGSNEQYFGPGTRLTVT.

V gene TRBV27 combines with J gene TRBJ1-6; possibly TRBD1 for D (6 bases). This CDR3 contains 16 residues. Germline CDR1 is MNHEY and CDR2 is SMNVEV (reference sequence). Between the trimmed V and J ends, which lost 8 bases and 3 bases, there was a span of 17 bases. CDR3 sequence reads: CASGKAGVYYNSPLHF. The CDR3 coding sequence is TGTGCCAGCGGAAAAGCAGGGGTCTACTATAATTCACCCCTCCACTTT.

The J gene is TRBJ1-4, the V gene TRBV5-1; TRBD1 matches 11 bases. There are 15 residues in the CDR3. Unmatched junction bases numbered 6, after V lost 3 bases and J lost 8 bases. Germline CDR1 and CDR2: SGHRS and YFSETQ. CDR3 in DNA: TGCGCCAGCAGCTCGGGACAGGGGGGTAGCGAAAAACTGTTTTTT. Translated: CASSSGQGGSEKLFF.

The rearrangement uses TRBV28 and TRBJ2-3; 11 nucleotides match TRBD2. The CDR3 covers 16 residues. The germline V gene has CDR1 MDHEN and CDR2 SYDVKM. V was pared by 3 bases and J by 2 bases, with 4 bases of the junction left unmatched. CDR3 loop: CASSFPGLAVTDTQYF. The CDR3 DNA is TGTGCCAGCAGTTTCCCGGGACTAGCGGTCACAGATACGCAGTATTTT. The whole variable domain, filled in from reference TRBV28 and TRBJ2-3, reads DVKVTQSSRYLVKRTGEKVFLECVQDMDHENMFWYRQDPGLGLRLIYFSYDVKMKEKGDIPEGYSVSREKKERFSLILESASTNQTSMYLCASSFPGLAVTDTQYFGPGTRLTVL.